This is a list of T cell receptor beta chains from one sample in a study of T cell responses to AZD1222 COVID-19 vaccine. Libraries were prepared by immunoSEQ multiplex PCR; TCRdb keeps only in-frame clonotypes and omits some of them. The table records 120,000 or so clones, 85% to 95% of them present only once. The sample consisted of peripheral blood, taken 28 days after the second AZD1222 dose. The receptor source for this set is an adult who received the AZD1222 COVID-19 vaccine. CDR3s include the opening cysteine and the closing phenylalanine or tryptophan. A D gene is named only where the DNA matches it firmly. A row's size may be missing; if present it is once, few, many or a size class.

D gene | clone size | J gene | V gene | CDR3 DNA | CDR3 protein
TRBD2 | NA | TRBJ2-1 | TRBV3-1/TRBV3-2 | TGTGCCAGCAGCCACCCCGGGACTAGCGGACACAATGAGCAGTTCTTC | CASSHPGTSGHNEQFF
NA | NA | TRBJ2-7 | TRBV19 | TGTGCCAGCTCCCACAGGGATTCCTACGAGCAGTACTTC | CASSHRDSYEQYF
TRBD1 | NA | TRBJ1-2 | TRBV6-5 | TGTGCCGGACTGGGACAGAACTATGGCTACACCTTC | CAGLGQNYGYTF
TRBD1 | NA | TRBJ1-6 | TRBV5-1 | TGCGCCAGCAGCTTGGACAGGGGGAATTCACCCCTCCACTTT | CASSLDRGNSPLHF
NA | NA | TRBJ1-1 | TRBV13 | TGTGCCAGCACCTTAAGGAGGCAGGCTATCATGAACACTGAAGCTTTCTTT | CASTLRRQAIMNTEAFF
NA | NA | TRBJ2-1 | TRBV5-4 | TGTGCCAGCTCCCGGGGCCAGACGGGTTCTGAGCAGTTCTTC | CASSRGQTGSEQFF
NA | once | TRBJ1-1 | TRBV28 | TGTGCCAGCAGTTTATTAGGGCAGTCCGCATGGGCTTTCTTT | CASSLLGQSAWAFF
TRBD1 | once | TRBJ1-2 | TRBV19 | TGTGCCAGTAGCTCGACAGGGTTCAGCTATGGCTACACCTTC | CASSSTGFSYGYTF
NA | NA | TRBJ2-3 | TRBV27 | TGTGCCAGCAGGACGGGACCCTATACGCAGTATTTT | CASRTGPYTQYF
TRBD2 | NA | TRBJ2-3 | TRBV9 | TGTGCCAGCAGCGGACCGGTGACTAGCGGGGGGAACCCTAGCACAGATACGCAGTATTTT | CASSGPVTSGGNPSTDTQYF
NA | NA | TRBJ1-4 | TRBV5-4 | TGTGCCAGCAGCAGTCAGGTCGAGAATGAAAAACTGTTTTTT | CASSSQVENEKLFF
NA | NA | TRBJ1-6 | TRBV3-1/TRBV3-2 | TGTGCCAGCAGCCATGGGACCCTCTCCTATAATTCACCCCTCCACTTT | CASSHGTLSYNSPLHF
NA | NA | TRBJ2-1 | TRBV5-1 | TGCGCCAGCCACACCGCGGGGGAGCAGTTCTTC | CASHTAGEQFF
TRBD2 | NA | TRBJ2-1 | TRBV15 | TGTGCCACCAGCAGGGCTAGCGGGACCCCCTACAATGAGCAGTTCTTC | CATSRASGTPYNEQFF
TRBD1 | NA | TRBJ2-5 | TRBV19 | TGTGCCAGTAGTAGACAGGGGGCTCAAGAGACCCAGTACTTC | CASSRQGAQETQYF
TRBD1 | NA | TRBJ1-2 | TRBV7-2 | TGTGCCAGCAGGCACCCGGGACAGGGGGCCCAATATGGCTACACCTTC | CASRHPGQGAQYGYTF
NA | few | TRBJ1-1 | TRBV6-5 | TGTGCCAGCAGCGAGCTCGGGGAACCTTTCTTT | CASSELGEPFF
NA | NA | TRBJ2-3 | TRBV7-9 | TGTGCCAGCAGCTCCCCAGGGCGTAGCACAGATACGCAGTATTTT | CASSSPGRSTDTQYF
NA | NA | TRBJ1-1 | TRBV12-3/TRBV12-4 | TGTGCCAGCAGTTTACGGCTGAACACTGAAGCTTTCTTT | CASSLRLNTEAFF